What follows are 20 T cell receptor beta chains derived from one specimen sequenced in a study of T-cell reconstitution after alpha-beta-depleted transplantation in children. Unique molecular identifiers were built into the TCRbeta library. TCRdb ran MiXCR on the PCR reads and lists one entry per CDR3 protein. Altogether a few hundred thousand distinct CDR3 sequences are present, around 13% being singletons, with the ten largest covering approximately 5.4%. The specimen comprised PBMCs from the stem cell graft donor, sampled from the stem cell graft. These receptors came from a human donor who donated a stem cell graft to a child with combined immunodeficiency.

The gene calls are TRBV7-8 and TRBJ2-2; unclear D gene. CDR1 is SGHVS, CDR2 FQNEAQ, per germline. Trimming took off 5 bases at V and 0 bases at J, with 13 bases between the two ends. The CDR3 length is 16 residues. The CDR3 DNA sequence: TGTGCCAGCAGCATGAGTGTTTCTCCGAACACCGGGGAGCTGTTTTTT. Translation gives CASSMSVSPNTGELFF.

In DNA, the CDR3 is TGTGCCAGCAGCTCAGGGGCCCTGAGGGCCAAAAACATTCAGTACTTC. As protein: CASSSGALRAKNIQYF. The rearrangement joins TRBV7-9 to TRBJ2-4, with D possibly being TRBD1 (6 bases). The V end lost 4 bases, the J end lost 1 base, and 14 bases lay between the germline ends. The germline V gene encodes CDR1 SEHNR and CDR2 FQNEAQ (reference sequence). The CDR3 runs 16 residues.

This chain uses TRBV7-8 with TRBJ2-5; D perhaps matches TRBD2 (5 bases). CDR1 and CDR2 (germline): SGHVS, FQNEAQ. The length of the CDR3 is 15 residues. The germline V and J ends were trimmed by 2 bases and 5 bases, with 15 bases remaining between them. The CDR3 coding sequence is TGTGCCAGCAGCTTACATCGGTCTAGCCGGGAGACCCAGTACTTC. This codes for CASSLHRSSRETQYF.

There are a few counts of this clonotype. This chain joins TRBV9 and TRBJ2-3; 7 bases are a match to TRBD2. The CDR3 is 14 residues long. Germline V gene sequence: CDR1 SGDLS, CDR2 YYNGEE. Losses at the gene ends were 4 bases for V and 5 bases for J; bases not matched to a gene: 7. The CDR3 protein is CASSTRTSLDTQYF. For the CDR3, the DNA is TGTGCCAGCAGCACCAGGACTAGTCTAGATACGCAGTATTTT.

V usage is TRBV6-2 or TRBV6-3 and J usage is TRBJ1-2, with D perhaps TRBD1 (5 bases). This CDR3 has 12 residues. Germline V gene sequence: CDR1 MNHEY, CDR2 SVGEGT. The V gene lost 6 bases and the J gene lost 2 bases, with 7 bases spanning the gap. CDR3 sequence (DNA): TGTGCCAGCAGGAGGACAAACTATGGCTACACCTTC. It translates to CASRRTNYGYTF.

This clonotype has more than one count but fewer than ten. The chain joins TRBV12-3 or TRBV12-4 to TRBJ2-4; D might be TRBD1 (5 bases). The CDR3 totals 16 residues. V was cut by 2 bases and J by 5 bases, with 16 bases left in between. The CDR3 loop is CASSLSQGMFQNIQYF. The CDR3 nucleotides are TGTGCCAGCAGTTTAAGCCAGGGAATGTTCCAAAACATTCAGTACTTC.

There are many counts of this clonotype. The chain joins TRBV9 to TRBJ1-1, with TRBD1 identical over 7 bases. Germline loops: CDR1 SGDLS, CDR2 YYNGEE. There are 14 residues in the CDR3. V shed 4 bases, J shed 3 bases, and the junction held 6 bases outside the gene matches. CDR3 coding DNA: TGTGCCAGCAGCTTGACAGGGAGGGACACTGAAGCTTTCTTT. Translating gives CASSLTGRDTEAFF.

This clonotype has a count of ten or more. The junction departs from germline at one end; a sequencing error may be responsible. The rearrangement links TRBV6-1 to TRBJ2-1; TRBD2 matches 9 bases. Germline V CDR1 and CDR2: MNHNS, SASEGT. The CDR3 is made up of 13 amino acids. DNA for the CDR3: TGTGCCAGCATGGGATTACCCGGGACTAGCCCAATCTTC. Its protein is CASMGLPGTSPIF.

This clonotype has just a few counts. The chain has TRBV6-1 and TRBJ1-3; no clear D. The CDR3 totals 15 residues. CDR1 and CDR2 (germline): MNHNS, SASEGT. Trimming removed 2 bases from V and 2 bases from J, with 10 bases in between. The DNA of the CDR3 is TGTGCCAGCAGTGAAATGAGTATAACTGGAAACACCATATATTTT. Protein product: CASSEMSITGNTIYF.

This clonotype occurred many times. This chain connects TRBV20-1 to TRBJ2-7, with D hard to call. The V end was cut by 1 base, the J end by 4 bases, with 5 bases between. CDR3 length: 11 residues. Germline CDR1 and CDR2: DFQATT and SNEGSKA (reference sequence). The chain's CDR3 is CSARGLYEQYF. CDR3 bases: TGCAGTGCTAGAGGGCTTTACGAGCAGTACTTC.

This clonotype was detected many times. The chain links TRBV20-1 to TRBJ2-7; 9 bases are a match to TRBD1. This CDR3 spans 13 amino acids. The V segment lost 5 bases and the J segment 6 bases; nucleotides outside the gene matches: 8. Germline CDR1 reads DFQATT; CDR2 reads SNEGSKA (reference sequence). Here the CDR3 DNA reads TGCAGTGCTGAGACAGGGGGTTCGAGCGAGCAGTACTTC. This sequence encodes CSAETGGSSEQYF.

A few counts support this clonotype. The chain is built from TRBV7-9 and TRBJ1-1; D not resolved. V lost 7 bases and J 5 bases, leaving 11 bases between the germline ends. Germline assignment: CDR1 SEHNR and CDR2 FQNEAQ (reference sequence). This CDR3 spans 12 amino acids. CDR3: CASTEAGTEAFF. The DNA for the CDR3 is TGTGCCAGCACAGAGGCGGGAACTGAAGCTTTCTTT. The full variable domain, rest sourced from reference TRBV7-9 and TRBJ1-1, is DTGVSQNPRHKITKRGQNVTFRCDPISEHNRLYWYRQTLGQGPEFLTYFQNEAQLEKSRLLSDRFSAERPKGSFSTLEIQRTEQGDSAMYLCASTEAGTEAFFGQGTRLTVV.

The sample holds many counts of this clonotype. The chain employs TRBV7-2 and TRBJ2-1; tentatively, D is TRBD2 (7 bases). Trimming removed 2 bases from V and 14 bases from J, with 13 bases in between. Germline CDR1 is SGHTA and CDR2 is FQGNSA. The CDR3 extends over 12 amino acids. CDR3: CASSLTPGGKFF. In DNA form, the CDR3 reads TGTGCCAGCAGCTTAACACCGGGGGGCAAGTTCTTC.

This clonotype was detected many times. This chain connects TRBV28 to TRBJ2-3, with 10 bases identical to TRBD2. The ends lost 5 bases at V and 3 bases at J; junction bases unmatched: 8. CDR1 MDHEN and CDR2 SYDVKM come from the germline V gene. The CDR3 has 16 amino acids. The CDR3: CASSTSLAGFTDTQYF. The DNA for the CDR3 is TGTGCCAGCAGTACCTCACTAGCGGGGTTTACAGATACGCAGTATTTT.

The chain links TRBV4-3 to TRBJ2-7; weak D call: TRBD1 (5 bases). CDR1 LGHNA and CDR2 YSLEER come from the germline V gene. The CDR3 totals 14 residues. V was pared by 0 bases and J by 4 bases, with 10 bases between. DNA for the CDR3: TGCGCCAGCAGCCAAGATCTACAGGTTTACGAGCAGTACTTC. Translating gives CASSQDLQVYEQYF.

This clonotype was seen a handful of times. The rearrangement links TRBV27 to TRBJ2-2, with no clear D. Germline loops: CDR1 MNHEY, CDR2 SMNVEV (reference sequence). The CDR3 is 12 residues long. Trimming cost V 6 bases and J 7 bases, with 9 bases left between them. CDR3 nucleotides: TGTGCCAGCAGCACGCCGGGCGGGGAGCTGTTTTTT. Translating it yields CASSTPGGELFF.

V gene TRBV20-1 combines with J gene TRBJ2-1; 9 positions match TRBD2. V lost 5 bases, J lost 8 bases, and 19 bases stayed unmatched. This CDR3 has 17 amino acids. Germline CDR1 reads DFQATT; CDR2 reads SNEGSKA (reference sequence). DNA for the CDR3: TGCAGTGCTTCCGATAGCGGGAGAGCCCCACGCGGGGATGAGCAGTTCTTC. This sequence encodes CSASDSGRAPRGDEQFF.

The sample holds a few counts of this clonotype. The genes are TRBV7-9 and TRBJ1-1; tentatively, D is TRBD1 (6 bases). V gave up 4 bases and J gave up 8 bases, with 11 bases separating them. Germline-derived CDR1 and CDR2 are SEHNR and FQNEAQ (reference sequence). The CDR3 is 12 amino acids. The CDR3 coding sequence is TGTGCCAGCAGCTACCCCGGACAGGAAGCTTTCTTT. It translates to CASSYPGQEAFF. The whole variable domain, filled in from reference TRBV7-9 and TRBJ1-1, reads DTGVSQNPRHKITKRGQNVTFRCDPISEHNRLYWYRQTLGQGPEFLTYFQNEAQLEKSRLLSDRFSAERPKGSFSTLEIQRTEQGDSAMYLCASSYPGQEAFFGQGTRLTVV.

J is TRBJ2-3 and V is TRBV10-3, with 12 bases matching TRBD2. The CDR3 extends over 16 amino acids. The V gene end was trimmed by 4 bases and the J gene end by 2 bases; junction bases not matched to a gene: 4. From germline, CDR1 is ENHRY and CDR2 SYGVKD. DNA for the CDR3: TGTGCCATCAGTGGCGGACTAGCGGGGACCACAGATACGCAGTATTTT. Amino acid sequence: CAISGGLAGTTDTQYF.

Only a few counts were recorded for this clonotype. The rearrangement uses TRBV6-2 or TRBV6-3 and TRBJ2-7; D is perhaps TRBD2 (5 bases). The CDR3 runs to 12 residues. V was cut by 2 bases and J by 11 bases, with 13 bases left in between. Germline CDR1 is MNHEY and CDR2 is SVGEGT. DNA of the CDR3: TGTGCCAGCAGTTACGACGGGGTTCGAAAGTACTTC. It specifies CASSYDGVRKYF.